Following are 24 T cell receptor beta chains from one sample sequenced in a study of cytomegalovirus exposure and HLA in healthy donors. Clones were read by immunoSEQ multiplex PCR, and TCRdb kept only the in-frame ones, dropping some. This sample yields around 150,000 clones, of which 95% to 97% are seen a single time; about 0.89% belongs to the top ten. The sequencing sample was made of PBMCs. The receptors here all came from a woman aged 18-29 years in good health and CMV-seronegative.

The chain employs TRBV6-5 and TRBJ1-5; 9 nucleotides align to TRBD1. The CDR3 runs 15 residues. Germline CDR1 MNHEY, CDR2 SVGAGI. The J segment lost 0 bases and the V segment lost 5 bases, leaving 2 bases of the junction unmatched. This chain's CDR3 is CASSRGQGSNQPQHF. CDR3 DNA sequence: TGTGCCAGCAGTCGGGGACAGGGTAGCAATCAGCCCCAGCATTTT.

The rearrangement joins TRBV7-2 to TRBJ2-5, with D perhaps matching TRBD1 (7 bases). This CDR3 has 16 residues. V dropped 4 bases and J dropped 5 bases, with 20 bases sitting between them. Germline V gene lookup returns CDR1 SGHTA and CDR2 FQGNSA. The CDR3 bases are TGTGCCAGCAGCTACGCACGACAGGGTGGGAGGGAGACCCAGTACTTC. This sequence encodes CASSYARQGGRETQYF.

This chain joins TRBV5-4 and TRBJ2-3, with D possibly matching TRBD2 (6 bases). The CDR3 spans 14 residues. Germline V gene sequence: CDR1 SGHNT, CDR2 YYREEE (reference sequence). Between the trimmed V and J ends, which lost 2 bases and 4 bases, there was a span of 11 bases. The CDR3 loop reads CASSLGGAADTQYF. The DNA of the CDR3 is TGTGCCAGCAGCTTAGGCGGGGCCGCAGATACGCAGTATTTT. The whole variable domain, filled in from reference TRBV5-4 and TRBJ2-3, reads ETGVTQSPTHLIKTRGQQVTLRCSSQSGHNTVSWYQQALGQGPQFIFQYYREEENGRGNFPPRFSGLQFPNYSSELNVNALELDDSALYLCASSLGGAADTQYFGPGTRLTVL.

The chain is built from TRBV29-1 and TRBJ2-6; 11 nucleotides line up with TRBD1. This CDR3 spans 17 amino acids. Germline V gene data show CDR1 as SQVTM and CDR2 as ANQGSEA. V lost 6 bases and J lost 2; bases outside the gene matches: 9. CDR3 protein: CSVYRDRGFPGANVLTF. Written as DNA, the CDR3 is TGCAGCGTGTACCGGGACAGGGGGTTTCCTGGGGCCAACGTCCTGACTTTC. Filled out from reference TRBV29-1 and TRBJ2-6, the complete variable domain reads SAVISQKPSRDICQRGTSLTIQCQVDSQVTMMFWYRQQPGQSLTLIATANQGSEATYESGFVIDKFPISRPNLTFSTLTVSNMSPEDSSIYLCSVYRDRGFPGANVLTFGAGSRLTVL.

V is TRBV7-2 and J is TRBJ1-6; D might be TRBD1 (6 bases). This CDR3 contains 15 residues. CDR1 and CDR2 (germline): SGHTA, FQGNSA. The ends were cut back, 5 bases at V and 7 bases at J, with 15 bases in the middle. For the CDR3, the DNA is TGTGCCAGCAGCCCACTGTGGGGGCTGAATTCACCCCTCCACTTT. Protein: CASSPLWGLNSPLHF.

The J gene is TRBJ2-1, the V gene TRBV4-1, with a possible D match to TRBD1 (5 bases). V lost 8 bases and J lost 6, with 11 bases in between. CDR1 is MGHRA, CDR2 YSYEKL, per germline. The CDR3 extends over 12 amino acids. The CDR3 reads CASARAGNEQFF. For the CDR3, the DNA is TGCGCCAGCGCCAGGGCAGGCAATGAGCAGTTCTTC.

The chain couples TRBV7-2 to TRBJ2-2; TRBD2 is a possible D gene (7 bases). Germline V gene data show CDR1 as SGHTA and CDR2 as FQGNSA. Trimming cost V 6 bases and J 7 bases, with 15 bases left between them. This CDR3 has 14 amino acids. The CDR3 spells CASRKRGAVGELFF. CDR3 nucleotide sequence: TGTGCCAGCAGGAAACGGGGGGCGGTCGGGGAGCTGTTTTTT.

This chain connects TRBV18 to TRBJ1-4, with D perhaps TRBD1 (5 bases). V lost 3 bases and J lost 8, with 16 bases in between. The CDR3 contains 15 residues. CDR1 is KGHSH, CDR2 LQKENI, per germline. CDR3 region: CASSPSGGNGEKLFF. The CDR3 DNA sequence: TGTGCCAGCTCACCTTCTGGGGGGAACGGCGAAAAACTGTTTTTT.

The chain combines TRBV27 with TRBJ1-2; 7 bases fit TRBD1. After removal of 4 bases from V and 2 bases from J, the junction contained 7 bases not matched to a gene. This CDR3 spans 15 amino acids. From germline, CDR1 is MNHEY and CDR2 SMNVEV (reference sequence). The CDR3 protein is CASSSPQGGNYGYTF. The CDR3 coding sequence is TGTGCCAGCAGTTCGCCCCAGGGGGGAAACTATGGCTACACCTTC.

V and J are TRBV4-3 and TRBJ2-5; perhaps TRBD2 as D (6 bases). V was clipped by 0 bases and J by 5 bases, with 13 bases between them. Germline assignment: CDR1 LGHNA and CDR2 YSLEER. The CDR3 length is 15 residues. In DNA form, the CDR3 reads TGCGCCAGCAGCCAAGATTCGGCAGGGAGGGAGACCCAGTACTTC. Translation gives CASSQDSAGRETQYF.

V gene TRBV30 combines with J gene TRBJ1-1, with D hard to call. CDR3 length: 13 amino acids. V lost 2 bases to trimming and J lost 5 bases, with 12 bases between them. Germline CDR1 GTSNPN, CDR2 SVGIG (reference sequence). CDR3 sequence: CAWSLQSGTEAFF. CDR3 nucleotides: TGTGCCTGGAGTTTACAGAGCGGAACTGAAGCTTTCTTT.

V is TRBV19 and J is TRBJ2-7; weak D call: TRBD1 (6 bases). This CDR3 region has 15 residues. CDR1 and CDR2 from the germline V gene are LNHDA and SQIVND (reference sequence). The V end was cut by 5 bases, the J end by 4 bases, with 18 bases between. The chain's CDR3 is CASSPYTGSLYEQYF. For the CDR3, the DNA is TGTGCCAGTAGTCCCTATACAGGGAGTCTGTACGAGCAGTACTTC.

Note on this clone: The identical CDR3 is also encoded by other nucleotide sequences in the sample. This chain connects TRBV5-1 to TRBJ1-1; TRBD1 agrees at 11 bases. The CDR3 is 14 amino acids. Per germline, CDR1 SGHRS and CDR2 YFSETQ. The trim removed 5 bases at V and 4 bases at J, leaving 4 bases unmatched. Written as DNA, the CDR3 is TGCGCCAGCAGTCCCGGGACAGGGGGCACTGAAGCTTTCTTT. The encoded protein is CASSPGTGGTEAFF.

The chain carries TRBV7-8 and TRBJ1-5, with D perhaps matching TRBD1 (5 bases). V was shortened by 1 base and J by 0 bases, with 10 bases between the two germline ends. The germline CDR1 and CDR2 sequences are SGHVS and FQNEAQ. This CDR3 contains 16 residues. CDR3 residues: CASSLGDRYSNQPQHF. The CDR3 DNA is TGTGCCAGCAGCTTAGGAGACAGATATAGCAATCAGCCCCAGCATTTT.

V usage is TRBV6-5 and J usage is TRBJ2-1; TRBD2 is a possible D gene (6 bases). Trimming removed 7 bases at V and 9 bases at J, with 10 bases between. Germline V gene lookup returns CDR1 MNHEY and CDR2 SVGAGI. This CDR3 is built from 11 residues. CDR3 protein: CASTQAGEQFF. CDR3 nucleotide sequence: TGTGCCAGCACCCAAGCGGGTGAGCAGTTCTTC.

The chain is built from TRBV7-2 and TRBJ2-3; 9 bases agree with TRBD2. Unmatched junction bases numbered 6, after V lost 6 bases and J lost 5 bases. Germline CDR1 and CDR2: SGHTA and FQGNSA. The CDR3 has 14 residues. CDR3 bases: TGTGCCAGCAGAAACGCAGCGGGGGGAGATACGCAGTATTTT. As protein: CASRNAAGGDTQYF.

V is TRBV9 and J is TRBJ1-3, with D maybe TRBD1 (5 bases). Germline V gene sequence: CDR1 SGDLS, CDR2 YYNGEE. The V end lost 0 bases, the J end lost 4 bases, and 8 bases lay between the germline ends. CDR3 length equals 14 residues. CDR3: CASSVEGNGNTIYF. The CDR3 DNA follows: TGTGCCAGCAGCGTAGAGGGGAACGGAAACACCATATATTTT.

This chain joins TRBV6-1 and TRBJ1-2; D possibly corresponds to TRBD1 (6 bases). From germline, CDR1 is MNHNS and CDR2 SASEGT. The CDR3 is 14 residues long. Trimming removed 5 bases at V and 6 bases at J, with 16 bases between. Here the CDR3 reads CASSLPTGINGYTF. The CDR3 bases are TGTGCCAGCAGTCTCCCCACAGGGATAAATGGCTACACCTTC.

V is TRBV5-1 and J is TRBJ2-7; TRBD1 is a possible D gene (5 bases). Germline V gives CDR1 SGHRS, CDR2 YFSETQ. This CDR3 region has 14 residues. Trimming took off 6 bases at V and 3 bases at J, with 16 bases between the two ends. The CDR3 DNA sequence: TGCGCCAGCACCGTTCAGGGTCCCGACTACGAGCAGTACTTC. Translation gives CASTVQGPDYEQYF.

The genes are TRBV5-6 and TRBJ1-1; D is unclear. Germline V gene data show CDR1 as SGHDT and CDR2 as YYEEEE. The CDR3 has 13 amino acids. Deletions cut 4 bases from V and 6 bases from J, with 13 bases between. In DNA form, the CDR3 reads TGTGCCAGCAGCCAGGAGGGCGGCGCTGAAGCTTTCTTT. Protein: CASSQEGGAEAFF.

The genes are TRBV19 and TRBJ1-2; D might be TRBD1 (5 bases). Trimming shortened V by 3 bases and J by 3 bases, and 14 bases separated the two germline ends. Germline CDR1 LNHDA, CDR2 SQIVND (reference sequence). This CDR3 region has 15 residues. The CDR3 region has the DNA TGTGCCAGTAGTATCTTTCAGGGCACTGACTATGGCTACACCTTC. Translating it yields CASSIFQGTDYGYTF.

Only one count was recorded for this clone. The gene calls are TRBV6-5 and TRBJ2-7, with TRBD2 matching over 9 bases. Germline CDR1 and CDR2: MNHEY and SVGAGI. The CDR3 loop spans 15 amino acids. Unmatched junction bases numbered 8, after V lost 6 bases and J lost 2 bases. This CDR3 reads CASSLSGGSPYEQYF. DNA of the CDR3: TGTGCCAGCAGCCTTAGCGGGGGTTCCCCCTACGAGCAGTACTTC.

The gene calls are TRBV9 and TRBJ2-3; D is possibly TRBD2 (5 bases). The V and J ends lost 0 bases and 0 bases respectively, with 11 bases between them. The CDR3 loop spans 16 amino acids. In germline, CDR1 is SGDLS, CDR2 YYNGEE. The CDR3 region is CASSVGAGKSTDTQYF. The CDR3 DNA sequence: TGTGCCAGCAGCGTAGGTGCGGGCAAAAGCACAGATACGCAGTATTTT. Drawing the rest from reference TRBV9 and TRBJ2-3, the complete variable domain is DSGVTQTPKHLITATGQRVTLRCSPRSGDLSVYWYQQSLDQGLQFLIQYYNGEERAKGNILERFSAQQFPDLHSELNLSSLELGDSALYFCASSVGAGKSTDTQYFGPGTRLTVL.

The rearrangement joins TRBV9 to TRBJ1-2; 9 bases map to TRBD1. Germline lookup yields CDR1 SGDLS and CDR2 YYNGEE. CDR3 length equals 15 residues. V trimming: 4 bases; J trimming: 10 bases; junction bases outside the gene matches: 14. The CDR3 sequence is CASSSTIGGQGVYTF. In DNA form, the CDR3 reads TGTGCCAGCAGCTCAACCATAGGGGGACAGGGTGTCTACACCTTC.